The present T cell receptor beta chain was sequenced within a study of identical twins. Findings and limits, study-wide: Within beta out-of-frame sequences, the excess sharing observed between twins was weaker. Fewer insertions characterized abundant cord blood beta clonotypes, whereas memory repertoires showed none.

Using its own MiXCR run on the 5' RACE reads, TCRdb lists one record per CDR3 protein. The table has 1.5 million to 2 million distinct CDR3 sequences, about 30% seen once; the top ten hold roughly 0.3%. This clonotype was picked up a small number of times. Its cognate antigen is unknown. Sequencing was done on a sample of cord blood. The receptor's source is a newborn girl in good health.

CDR3 nucleotides: TGTGCCACCAGCAGAGATTTGGCTAATACCTACAATGAGCAGTTCTTC. Translated: CATSRDLANTYNEQFF. J is TRBJ2-1 and V is TRBV15; D not resolved. The CDR3 length is 16 residues. V gave up 0 bases and J gave up 2 bases, with 11 bases separating them. CDR1 LNHNV and CDR2 YYDKDF come from the germline V gene (reference sequence).